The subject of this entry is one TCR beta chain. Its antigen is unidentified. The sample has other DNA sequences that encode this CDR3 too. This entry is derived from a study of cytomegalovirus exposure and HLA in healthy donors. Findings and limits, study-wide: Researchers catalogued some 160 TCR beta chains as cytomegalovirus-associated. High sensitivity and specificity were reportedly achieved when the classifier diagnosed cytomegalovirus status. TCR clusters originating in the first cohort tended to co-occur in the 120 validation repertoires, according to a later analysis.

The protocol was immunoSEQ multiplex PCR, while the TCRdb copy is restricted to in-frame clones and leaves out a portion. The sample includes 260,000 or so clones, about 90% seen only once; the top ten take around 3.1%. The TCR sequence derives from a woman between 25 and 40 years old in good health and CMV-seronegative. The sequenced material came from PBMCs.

The CDR3 here is CSVVAGNTEAFF. The DNA of the CDR3 is TGCAGCGTTGTGGCAGGGAACACTGAAGCTTTCTTT. The chain links TRBV29-1 to TRBJ1-1; no definite D call. Germline-derived CDR1 and CDR2 are SQVTM and ANQGSEA. V was cut by 4 bases and J by 1 base, with 7 bases left in between. This CDR3 contains 12 residues.